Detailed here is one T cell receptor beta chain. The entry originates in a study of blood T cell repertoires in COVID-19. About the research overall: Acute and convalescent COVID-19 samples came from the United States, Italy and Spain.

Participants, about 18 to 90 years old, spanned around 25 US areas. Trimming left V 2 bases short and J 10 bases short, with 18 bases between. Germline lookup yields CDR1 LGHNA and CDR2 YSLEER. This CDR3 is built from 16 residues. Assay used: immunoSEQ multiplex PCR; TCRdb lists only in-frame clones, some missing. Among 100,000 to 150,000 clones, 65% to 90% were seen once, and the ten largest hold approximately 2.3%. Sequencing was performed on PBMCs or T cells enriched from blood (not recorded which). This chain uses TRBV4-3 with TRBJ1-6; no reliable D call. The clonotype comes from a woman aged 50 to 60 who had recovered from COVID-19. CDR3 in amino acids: CASSQQRTGGESPLHF. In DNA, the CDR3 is TGCGCCAGCAGCCAACAAAGGACGGGCGGGGAATCACCCCTCCACTTT.